The 12 T cell receptor beta chains reported below all come from one sample, sequenced in a study of control samples from healthy donors and cancer patients. Method: immunoSEQ multiplex PCR; TCRdb's copy keeps in-frame clones and lacks some. The sample includes more than 90,000 clones, roughly 91% of them seen just once. The material sequenced was blood. The receptors derive from a man aged 25 to 40 in good health.

This clone was counted only a few times. The chain has TRBV7-6 and TRBJ2-7; 7 bases agree with TRBD1. CDR3 size: 17 residues. Germline V gives CDR1 SGHVS, CDR2 FNYEAQ. After removal of 1 base from V and 3 bases from J, the junction contained 12 bases not matched to a gene. The CDR3 region has the DNA TGTGCCAGCAGCTTAGAACCCCGGGACAGCCATGTCTACGAGCAGTACTTC. This translates into CASSLEPRDSHVYEQYF.

The chain carries TRBV4-3 and TRBJ2-7; TRBD1 aligns across 7 bases. Germline loops: CDR1 LGHNA, CDR2 YSLEER. This CDR3 is 15 amino acids long. V was clipped by 0 bases and J by 2 bases; unmatched bases: 4. The CDR3 DNA is TGCGCCAGCAGCCAAGACTGGCAGGGGGCCTACGAGCAGTACTTC. Translation: CASSQDWQGAYEQYF.

The rearrangement links TRBV30 to TRBJ2-5; perhaps TRBD1 as D (5 bases). There are 12 residues in the CDR3. Trimming shortened V by 3 bases and J by 5 bases, and 10 bases separated the two germline ends. Germline-derived CDR1 and CDR2 are GTSNPN and SVGIG (reference sequence). The CDR3 nucleotides read TGTGCCTGGAGAGCAGGGATGGAGACCCAGTACTTC. Translating gives CAWRAGMETQYF. The whole variable domain, remainder taken from reference TRBV30 and TRBJ2-5, is SQTIHQWPATLVQPVGSPLSLECTVEGTSNPNLYWYRQAAGRGLQLLFYSVGIGQISSEVPQNLSASRPQDRQFILSSKKLLLSDSGFYLCAWRAGMETQYFGPGTRLLVL.

The genes are TRBV4-2 and TRBJ1-6, with TRBD1 identical over 7 bases. J lost 10 bases, V lost 4 bases, and 7 bases had no gene match. Germline V gene lookup returns CDR1 LGHNA and CDR2 YNFKEQ. This CDR3 comprises 14 residues. CDR3 sequence (DNA): TGTGCCAGCAGCCGAGACAGGGAGGAATCACCCCTCCACTTT. Protein product: CASSRDREESPLHF.

J is TRBJ2-7 and V is TRBV4-1, with 10 positions matching TRBD2. The CDR3 totals 18 residues. Trimming removed 0 bases from V and 4 bases from J; junction bases left unmatched: 12. Germline V gene lookup returns CDR1 MGHRA and CDR2 YSYEKL. CDR3 loop: CASSQELASGSSSYEQYF. CDR3 nucleotide sequence: TGCGCCAGCAGCCAAGAGTTAGCTAGCGGGAGTAGTAGTTACGAGCAGTACTTC.

This clone was detected only once. J is TRBJ1-1 and V is TRBV15; no firm D call. The V gene's germline CDR1 is LNHNV and CDR2 YYDKDF (reference sequence). V shed 0 bases and J shed 4 bases, with 12 bases lying between them. The CDR3 loop spans 15 amino acids. CDR3 nucleotide sequence: TGTGCCACCAGCAGAGAGAGTGGTATTGGCACTGAAGCTTTCTTT. This encodes CATSRESGIGTEAFF. Together with reference TRBV15 and TRBJ1-1, the CDR3 gives the full variable domain: DAMVIQNPRYQVTQFGKPVTLSCSQTLNHNVMYWYQQKSSQAPKLLFHYYDKDFNNEADTPDNFQSRRPNTSFCFLDIRSPGLGDTAMYLCATSRESGIGTEAFFGQGTRLTVV.

This clone was counted a single time. The chain carries TRBV18 and TRBJ2-2; weak D call: TRBD2 (5 bases). This CDR3 has 16 residues. The V end was cut by 0 bases, the J end by 2 bases, with 10 bases between. Germline V gene data show CDR1 as KGHSH and CDR2 as LQKENI. In nucleotides, the CDR3 is TGTGCCAGCTCACCACCTGCGGGTTTCAACACCGGGGAGCTGTTTTTT. Translated: CASSPPAGFNTGELFF.

V is TRBV6-5 and J is TRBJ1-6; D may be TRBD1 (5 bases). Germline V CDR1 and CDR2: MNHEY, SVGAGI. The V end was cut by 6 bases, the J end by 7 bases, with 16 bases between. The CDR3 is made up of 15 amino acids. CDR3 residues: CASRRDQERNSPLHF. CDR3 DNA sequence: TGTGCCAGCAGGCGGGACCAAGAGCGAAATTCACCCCTCCACTTT.

The rearrangement uses TRBV19 and TRBJ1-3, with D unclear. The CDR3 is 15 residues long. CDR1 is LNHDA and CDR2 is SQIVND in the germline V gene (reference sequence). V lost 10 bases to trimming and J lost 0 bases, with 16 bases between them. The CDR3 nucleotides read TGTGCCACCATAGAGGGCCCCGGCTCTGGAAACACCATATATTTT. Translating gives CATIEGPGSGNTIYF. Filled out from reference TRBV19 and TRBJ1-3, the complete variable domain reads DGGITQSPKYLFRKEGQNVTLSCEQNLNHDAMYWYRQDPGQGLRLIYYSQIVNDFQKGDIAEGYSVSREKKESFPLTVTSAQKNPTAFYLCATIEGPGSGNTIYFGEGSWLTVV.

The DNA of the CDR3 is TGTGCCAGCAGCCCGGGACTAGCGGTCAATGAGCAGTTCTTC. It yields the protein CASSPGLAVNEQFF. The rearrangement links TRBV5-4 to TRBJ2-1, with TRBD2 matching 11 bases. Germline V gene lookup returns CDR1 SGHNT and CDR2 YYREEE (reference sequence). V trimming: 4 bases; J trimming: 6 bases; junction bases outside the gene matches: 3. CDR3 length: 14 residues.

V is TRBV5-8 and J is TRBJ1-5, with a possible D match to TRBD1 (5 bases). The V gene's germline CDR1 is SGHTS and CDR2 YDEGEE. The CDR3 contains 16 residues. V lost 0 bases to trimming and J lost 3 bases, with 13 bases between them. This CDR3 is CASSLAGGGFNQPQHF. Written as DNA, the CDR3 is TGTGCCAGCAGCTTGGCCGGTGGGGGATTCAATCAGCCCCAGCATTTT. Full variable domain (rest looked up from reference TRBV5-8 and TRBJ1-5): EAGVTQSPTHLIKTRGQQATLRCSPISGHTSVYWYQQALGLGLQFLLWYDEGEERNRGNFPPRFSGRQFPNYSSELNVNALELEDSALYLCASSLAGGGFNQPQHFGDGTRLSIL.

This sequence joins TRBV7-6 and TRBJ1-5; TRBD1 agrees at 8 bases. The V gene's germline CDR1 is SGHVS and CDR2 FNYEAQ. V was pared by 2 bases and J by 5 bases, with 5 bases of the junction left unmatched. This CDR3 spans 15 amino acids. This chain's CDR3 is CASSLLQGADQPQHF. The CDR3 DNA is TGTGCCAGCAGCTTACTGCAGGGGGCGGATCAGCCCCAGCATTTT. The variable domain in full, with the rest retrieved from reference TRBV7-6 and TRBJ1-5, is GAGVSQSPRYKVTKRGQDVALRCDPISGHVSLYWYRQALGQGPEFLTYFNYEAQQDKSGLPNDRFSAERPEGSISTLTIQRTEQRDSAMYRCASSLLQGADQPQHFGDGTRLSIL.